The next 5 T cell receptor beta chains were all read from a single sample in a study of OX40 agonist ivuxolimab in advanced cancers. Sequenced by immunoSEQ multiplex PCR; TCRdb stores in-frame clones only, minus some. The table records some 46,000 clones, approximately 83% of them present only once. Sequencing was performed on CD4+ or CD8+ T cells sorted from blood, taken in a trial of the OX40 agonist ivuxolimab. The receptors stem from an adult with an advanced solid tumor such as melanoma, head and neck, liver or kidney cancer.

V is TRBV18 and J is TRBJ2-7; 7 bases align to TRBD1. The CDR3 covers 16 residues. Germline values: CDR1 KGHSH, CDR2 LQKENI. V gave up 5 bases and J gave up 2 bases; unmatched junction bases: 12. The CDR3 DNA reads TGTGCCAGCTCATCCTTACAGGGGAAAGTGGCCTACGAGCAGTACTTC. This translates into CASSSLQGKVAYEQYF. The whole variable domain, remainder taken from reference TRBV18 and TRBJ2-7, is NAGVMQNPRHLVRRRGQEARLRCSPMKGHSHVYWYRQLPEEGLKFMVYLQKENIIDESGMPKERFSAEFPKEGPSILRIQQVVRGDSAAYFCASSSLQGKVAYEQYFGPGTRLTVT.

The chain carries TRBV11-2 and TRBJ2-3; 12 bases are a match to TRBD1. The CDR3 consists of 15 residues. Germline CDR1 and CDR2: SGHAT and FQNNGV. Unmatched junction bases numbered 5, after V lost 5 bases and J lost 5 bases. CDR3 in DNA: TGTGCCAGCAGCATGGGACAGGGGGCAGGAGATACGCAGTATTTT. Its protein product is CASSMGQGAGDTQYF.

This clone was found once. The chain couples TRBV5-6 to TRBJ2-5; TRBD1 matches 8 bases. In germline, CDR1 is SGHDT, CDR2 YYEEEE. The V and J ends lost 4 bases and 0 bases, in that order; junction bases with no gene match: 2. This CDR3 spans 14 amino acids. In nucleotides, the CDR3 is TGTGCCAGCAGCACGGGACAGGACCAAGAGACCCAGTACTTC. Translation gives CASSTGQDQETQYF.

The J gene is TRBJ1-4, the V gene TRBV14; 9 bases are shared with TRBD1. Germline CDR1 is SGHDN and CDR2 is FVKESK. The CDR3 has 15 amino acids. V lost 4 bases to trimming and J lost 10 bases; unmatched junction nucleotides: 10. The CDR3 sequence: CASSLTGTGSGKLFF. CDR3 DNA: TGTGCCAGCAGCCTCACCGGGACAGGGTCTGGAAAACTGTTTTTT.

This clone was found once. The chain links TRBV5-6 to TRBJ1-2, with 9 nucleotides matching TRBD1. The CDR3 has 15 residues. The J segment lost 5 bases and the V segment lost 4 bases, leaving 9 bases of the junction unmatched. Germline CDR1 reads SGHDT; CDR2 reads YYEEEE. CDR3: CASSRLGQGIYGYTF. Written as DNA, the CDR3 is TGTGCCAGCAGCCGCCTGGGACAGGGTATTTATGGCTACACCTTC. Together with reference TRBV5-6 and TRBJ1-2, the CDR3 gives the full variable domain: DAGVTQSPTHLIKTRGQQVTLRCSPKSGHDTVSWYQQALGQGPQFIFQYYEEEERQRGNFPDRFSGHQFPNYSSELNVNALLLGDSALYLCASSRLGQGIYGYTFGSGTRLTVV.